The clone carrying this T cell receptor beta chain was picked up many times. Its specificity is unknown. The data were taken from a study of T cells in Graves' hyperthyroidism and ophthalmopathy. The source material, RNA transcripts, was used to amplify TCR beta CDR3 regions. The TCR CDR3 was amplified in a first-round RT-PCR using the HTBI primer set. A single record per CDR3 protein comes from TCRdb applying MiXCR to the multiplex PCR reads. This sample yields 450,000 to 500,000 distinct CDR3 sequences, of which less than 25% are seen a single time; 45% to 55% belongs to the top ten. Germline V gene sequence: CDR1 SNHLY, CDR2 FYNNEI. The CDR3 has 14 amino acids. The germline V and J ends were trimmed by 8 bases and 1 base, with 13 bases remaining between them. Study-level points and caveats: Blood also showed most of the thyroid clonotypes that were expanded above 0.001.

The clonotype comes from an older woman with Graves' ophthalmopathy. V is TRBV2 and J is TRBJ2-3, with D possibly TRBD1 on 6 matching bases. The sequenced sample was blood. The CDR3 DNA is TGTGCCAGCGTACAGGGATCTGGCACAGATACGCAGTATTTT. It translates to CASVQGSGTDTQYF.